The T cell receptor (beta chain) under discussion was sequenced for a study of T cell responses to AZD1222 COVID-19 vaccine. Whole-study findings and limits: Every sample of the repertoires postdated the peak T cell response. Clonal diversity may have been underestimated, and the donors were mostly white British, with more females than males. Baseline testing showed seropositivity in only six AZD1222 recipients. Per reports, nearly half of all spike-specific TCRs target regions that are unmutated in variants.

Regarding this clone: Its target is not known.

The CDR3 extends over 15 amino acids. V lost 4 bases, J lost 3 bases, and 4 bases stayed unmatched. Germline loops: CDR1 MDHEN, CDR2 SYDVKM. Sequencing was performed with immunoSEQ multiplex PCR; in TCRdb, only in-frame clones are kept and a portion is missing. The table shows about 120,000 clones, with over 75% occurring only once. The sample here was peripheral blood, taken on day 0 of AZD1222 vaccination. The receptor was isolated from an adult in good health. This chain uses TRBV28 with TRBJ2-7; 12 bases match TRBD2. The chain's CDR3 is CASSSGLAGLYEQYF. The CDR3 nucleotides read TGTGCCAGCAGTTCCGGACTAGCGGGGCTCTACGAGCAGTACTTC.